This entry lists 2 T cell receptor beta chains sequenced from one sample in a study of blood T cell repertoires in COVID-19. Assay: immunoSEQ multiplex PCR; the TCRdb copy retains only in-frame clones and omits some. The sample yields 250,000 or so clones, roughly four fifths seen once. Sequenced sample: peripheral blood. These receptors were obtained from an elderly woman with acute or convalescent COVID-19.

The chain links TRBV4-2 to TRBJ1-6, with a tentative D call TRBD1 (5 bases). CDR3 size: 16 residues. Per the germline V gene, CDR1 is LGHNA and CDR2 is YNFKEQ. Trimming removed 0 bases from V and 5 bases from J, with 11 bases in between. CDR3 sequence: CASSQEAGLNNSPLHF. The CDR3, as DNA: TGTGCCAGCAGCCAAGAAGCAGGGCTTAATAATTCACCCCTCCACTTT.

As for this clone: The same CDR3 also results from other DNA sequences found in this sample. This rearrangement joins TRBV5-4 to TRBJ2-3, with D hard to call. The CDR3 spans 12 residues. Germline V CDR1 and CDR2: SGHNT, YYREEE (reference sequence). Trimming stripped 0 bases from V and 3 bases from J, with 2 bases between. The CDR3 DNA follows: TGTGCCAGCAGCTTGGCAACAGATACGCAGTATTTT. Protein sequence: CASSLATDTQYF.